Listed here are 14 T cell receptor beta chains from one sample, sequenced in a study of T-cell reconstitution after alpha-beta-depleted transplantation in children. The TCRbeta library incorporated unique molecular identifiers. Via MiXCR, TCRdb re-called the PCR reads, giving one row per CDR3 protein. The repertoire consists of approximately 340,000 distinct CDR3 sequences, with 9% to 12% occurring once and the leading ten covering around 2.4%. This specimen consisted of PBMCs from the stem cell graft donor, obtained from the stem cell graft. These receptors were obtained from a human donor who donated a stem cell graft to a child with acute lymphoblastic leukemia.

At least ten counts were recorded for this clonotype. The genes are TRBV6-5 and TRBJ2-2; TRBD2 aligns across 8 bases. Trimming removed 6 bases from V and 2 bases from J; junction bases left unmatched: 8. Germline V gene lookup returns CDR1 MNHEY and CDR2 SVGAGI. The CDR3 loop spans 16 amino acids. The CDR3 bases are TGTGCCAGCAGCACCCTTAGCGGGGTTAACACCGGGGAGCTGTTTTTT. This sequence encodes CASSTLSGVNTGELFF.

The genes are TRBV4-3 and TRBJ2-3; D is ambiguous. V was shortened by 6 bases and J by 6 bases, with 16 bases between the two germline ends. The germline V gene encodes CDR1 LGHNA and CDR2 YSLEER. There are 14 residues in the CDR3. The CDR3 reads CASSKTGKTDTQYF. The CDR3 DNA reads TGCGCCAGCAGTAAGACTGGAAAAACGGATACGCAGTATTTT.

The gene calls are TRBV20-1 and TRBJ2-1; TRBD2 matches 15 bases. The CDR3 has 20 amino acids. Germline V gives CDR1 DFQATT, CDR2 SNEGSKA (reference sequence). J gave up 4 bases and V 1 base, and 14 bases lay outside the gene matches. CDR3 in amino acids: CSARVEGLGLAGGLYNEQFF. In DNA, the CDR3 is TGCAGTGCTAGAGTGGAAGGACTGGGACTAGCGGGAGGACTATACAATGAGCAGTTCTTC.

This clonotype was observed at least ten times. The rearrangement links TRBV4-1 to TRBJ2-4, with 10 bases lining up with TRBD2. V lost 6 bases to trimming and J lost 3 bases; unmatched junction nucleotides: 17. The CDR3 sequence is 19 residues long. CDR1 and CDR2 (germline): MGHRA, YSYEKL. Here the CDR3 reads CASSQRLAGLRVDKNIQYF. The DNA of the CDR3 is TGCGCCAGCAGTCAGAGACTAGCGGGCCTGCGTGTGGACAAAAACATTCAGTACTTC.

This clonotype was seen at least ten times. The V call is TRBV20-1, the J call TRBJ2-7, with D perhaps TRBD2 (5 bases). The CDR3 is 12 residues long. V dropped 8 bases and J dropped 5 bases, with 16 bases sitting between them. Per the germline V gene, CDR1 is DFQATT and CDR2 is SNEGSKA (reference sequence). This chain's CDR3 is CSPATMADEQYF. In nucleotides, the CDR3 is TGCAGTCCGGCGACTATGGCGGACGAGCAGTACTTC.

This clonotype appeared a few times. The chain links TRBV12-3 or TRBV12-4 to TRBJ2-3; 11 bases agree with TRBD2. J was trimmed by 5 bases and V by 5 bases; bases with no gene match: 6. CDR3 length: 15 amino acids. DNA for the CDR3: TGTGCCAGCAGTCTTAGCGGGAGGGCCCAAGATACGCAGTATTTT. This codes for CASSLSGRAQDTQYF.

Regarding this clonotype: This may stem from a read error, because a much larger clone lies one nucleotide away. This chain uses TRBV5-1 with TRBJ2-1, with 9 bases that match TRBD1. Per the germline V gene, CDR1 is SGHRS and CDR2 is YFSETQ. V trimming: 0 bases; J trimming: 6 bases; junction bases outside the gene matches: 4. CDR3 length: 15 amino acids. The CDR3: CASSLGVTGGNEQFF. CDR3 sequence (DNA): TGCGCCAGCAGCTTGGGCGTGACAGGGGGCAATGAGCAGTTCTTC.

V usage is TRBV12-5 and J usage is TRBJ2-1; 8 bases align to TRBD2. The CDR3 contains 14 residues. The trim removed 1 base at V and 7 bases at J, leaving 3 bases unmatched. The germline V gene encodes CDR1 LGHNT and CDR2 FRNRAP. CDR3 DNA sequence: TGTGCTAGTGGTTTGGCGGGAGGGCCGAATGAGCAGTTCTTC. It specifies CASGLAGGPNEQFF.

The chain uses TRBV20-1 and TRBJ1-2; D is perhaps TRBD1 (5 bases). CDR1 DFQATT and CDR2 SNEGSKA come from the germline V gene (reference sequence). V shed 7 bases and J shed 2 bases, with 11 bases lying between them. The CDR3 contains 12 residues. The CDR3 DNA reads as TGCAGTGTAAGAGGGGAGAACTATGGCTACACCTTC. Protein product: CSVRGENYGYTF.

This clonotype was detected a few times. V and J are TRBV20-1 and TRBJ2-5; the D is unclear. Germline-derived CDR1 and CDR2 are DFQATT and SNEGSKA (reference sequence). CDR3 length: 12 amino acids. Trimming left V 6 bases short and J 2 bases short, with 10 bases between. This CDR3 reads CSAPLGQETQYF. The DNA of the CDR3 is TGCAGTGCCCCCCTGGGACAAGAGACCCAGTACTTC.

This clonotype came up a few times. V is TRBV6-5 and J is TRBJ2-3, with D possibly matching TRBD1 (5 bases). Germline-derived CDR1 and CDR2 are MNHEY and SVGAGI. The CDR3 has 15 amino acids. Trimming took 0 bases from V and 1 from J, leaving 8 bases between them. CDR3: CASSYSVGRTDTQYF. CDR3 sequence (DNA): TGTGCCAGCAGTTACTCGGTGGGGCGCACAGATACGCAGTATTTT.

The chain joins TRBV20-1 to TRBJ1-5; possibly TRBD1 for D (5 bases). Germline CDR1 and CDR2: DFQATT and SNEGSKA (reference sequence). V lost 3 bases, J lost 11 bases, and 14 bases lay in between. The CDR3 loop spans 12 amino acids. The CDR3 protein is CSAREGKLAQHF. The CDR3 nucleotides are TGCAGTGCTAGGGAGGGGAAATTGGCCCAGCATTTT.

At least ten counts were recorded for this clonotype. This chain connects TRBV7-9 to TRBJ2-7, with D perhaps matching TRBD1 (6 bases). The CDR3 extends over 11 amino acids. The germline gives CDR1 SEHNR, CDR2 FQNEAQ (reference sequence). V was shortened by 5 bases and J by 6 bases, with 8 bases between the two germline ends. CDR3 in amino acids: CASSRTAEQYF. In nucleotides, the CDR3 is TGTGCCAGCAGCCGGACAGCCGAGCAGTACTTC.

This chain joins TRBV3-1 and TRBJ2-6; perhaps TRBD2 as D (6 bases). The CDR3 has 19 residues. Trimming shortened V by 1 base and J by 1 base, and 17 bases separated the two germline ends. Germline values: CDR1 LGHDT, CDR2 YNNKEL (reference sequence). For the CDR3, the DNA is TGTGCCAGCAGCCAAGTTAAGCCAGCGGAGGGGTCTGGGGCCAACGTCCTGACTTTC. This gives the protein CASSQVKPAEGSGANVLTF.